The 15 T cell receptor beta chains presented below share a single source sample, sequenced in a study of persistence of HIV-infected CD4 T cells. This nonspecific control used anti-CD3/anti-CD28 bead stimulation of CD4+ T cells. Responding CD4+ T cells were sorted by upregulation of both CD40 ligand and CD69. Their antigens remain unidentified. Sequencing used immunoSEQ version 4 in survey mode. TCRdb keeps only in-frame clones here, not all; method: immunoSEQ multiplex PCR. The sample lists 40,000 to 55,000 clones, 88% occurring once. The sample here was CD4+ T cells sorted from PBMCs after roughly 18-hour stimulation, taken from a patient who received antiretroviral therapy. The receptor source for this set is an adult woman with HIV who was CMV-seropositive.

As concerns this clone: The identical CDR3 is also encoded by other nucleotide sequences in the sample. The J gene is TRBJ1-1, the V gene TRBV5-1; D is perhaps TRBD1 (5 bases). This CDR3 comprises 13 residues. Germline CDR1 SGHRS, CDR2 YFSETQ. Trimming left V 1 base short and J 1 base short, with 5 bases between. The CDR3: CASSLQGNTEAFF. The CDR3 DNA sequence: TGCGCCAGCAGCTTGCAGGGGAACACTGAAGCTTTCTTT.

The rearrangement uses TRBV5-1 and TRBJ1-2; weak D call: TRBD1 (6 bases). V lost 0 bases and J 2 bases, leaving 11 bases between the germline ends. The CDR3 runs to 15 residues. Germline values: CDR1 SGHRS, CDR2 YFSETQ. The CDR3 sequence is CASSLGGGENYGYTF. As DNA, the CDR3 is TGCGCCAGCAGCTTGGGAGGGGGAGAGAACTATGGCTACACCTTC.

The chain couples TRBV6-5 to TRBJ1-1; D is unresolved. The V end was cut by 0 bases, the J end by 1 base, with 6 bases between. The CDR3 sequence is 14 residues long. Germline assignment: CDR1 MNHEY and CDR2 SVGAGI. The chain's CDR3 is CASSYSVRNTEAFF. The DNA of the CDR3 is TGTGCCAGCAGTTACTCTGTCCGGAACACTGAAGCTTTCTTT.

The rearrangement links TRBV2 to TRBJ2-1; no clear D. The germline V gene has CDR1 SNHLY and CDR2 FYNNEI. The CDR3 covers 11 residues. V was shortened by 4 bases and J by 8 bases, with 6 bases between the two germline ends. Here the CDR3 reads CASSVTHEQFF. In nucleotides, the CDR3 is TGTGCCAGCAGTGTGACTCATGAGCAGTTCTTC.

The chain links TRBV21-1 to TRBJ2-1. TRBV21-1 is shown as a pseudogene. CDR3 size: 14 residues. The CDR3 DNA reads TGTGCCAGCAGCCCCCACCTTACGGGGCCTGAGCAGTTCTTC. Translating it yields CASSPHLTGPEQFF.

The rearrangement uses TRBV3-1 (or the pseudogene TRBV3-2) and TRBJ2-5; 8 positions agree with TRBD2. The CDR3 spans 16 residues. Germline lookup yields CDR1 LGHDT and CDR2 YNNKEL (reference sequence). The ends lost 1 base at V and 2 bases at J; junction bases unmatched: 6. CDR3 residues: CASSQGLAGRQETQYF. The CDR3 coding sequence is TGTGCCAGCAGCCAAGGCTTAGCGGGGAGACAAGAGACCCAGTACTTC.

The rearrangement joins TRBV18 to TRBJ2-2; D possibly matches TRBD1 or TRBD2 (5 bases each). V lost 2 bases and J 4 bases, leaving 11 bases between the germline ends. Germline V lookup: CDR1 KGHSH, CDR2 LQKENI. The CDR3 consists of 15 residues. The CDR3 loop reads CASSPRSGATGELFF. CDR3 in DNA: TGTGCCAGCTCACCAAGGTCCGGGGCCACCGGGGAGCTGTTTTTT.

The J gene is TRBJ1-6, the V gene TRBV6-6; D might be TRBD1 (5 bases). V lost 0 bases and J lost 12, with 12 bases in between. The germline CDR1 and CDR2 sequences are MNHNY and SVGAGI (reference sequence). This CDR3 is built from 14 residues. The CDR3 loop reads CASSYSAGDGPLHF. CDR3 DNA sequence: TGTGCCAGCAGTTACTCGGCGGGGGATGGACCCCTCCACTTT.

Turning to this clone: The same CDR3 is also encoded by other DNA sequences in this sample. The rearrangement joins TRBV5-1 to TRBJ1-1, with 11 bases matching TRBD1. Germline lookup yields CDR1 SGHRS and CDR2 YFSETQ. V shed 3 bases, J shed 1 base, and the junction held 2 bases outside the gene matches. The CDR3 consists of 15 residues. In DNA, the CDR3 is TGCGCCAGCAGCTCGGGACAGGGGGGGAACACTGAAGCTTTCTTT. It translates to CASSSGQGGNTEAFF.

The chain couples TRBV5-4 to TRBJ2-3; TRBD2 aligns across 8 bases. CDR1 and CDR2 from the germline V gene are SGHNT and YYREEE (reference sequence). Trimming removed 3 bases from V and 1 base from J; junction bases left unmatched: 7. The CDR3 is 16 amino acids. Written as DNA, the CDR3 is TGTGCCAGCAGCTCGGGACTAGACCGAGGCACAGATACGCAGTATTTT. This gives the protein CASSSGLDRGTDTQYF.

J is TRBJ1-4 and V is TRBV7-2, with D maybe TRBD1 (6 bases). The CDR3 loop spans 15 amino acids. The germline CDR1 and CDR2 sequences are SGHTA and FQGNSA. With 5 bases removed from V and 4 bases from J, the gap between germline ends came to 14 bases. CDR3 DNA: TGTGCCAGCAGCATACAGGGTCACAGTAATGAAAAACTGTTTTTT. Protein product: CASSIQGHSNEKLFF. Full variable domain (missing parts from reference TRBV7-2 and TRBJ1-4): GAGVSQSPSNKVTEKGKDVELRCDPISGHTALYWYRQSLGQGLEFLIYFQGNSAPDKSGLPSDRFSAERTGGSVSTLTIQRTQQEDSAVYLCASSIQGHSNEKLFFGSGTQLSVL.

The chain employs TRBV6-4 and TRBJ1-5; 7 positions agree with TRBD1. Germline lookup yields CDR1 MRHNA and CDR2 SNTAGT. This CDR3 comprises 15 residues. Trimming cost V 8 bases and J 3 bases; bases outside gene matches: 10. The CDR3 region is CASPGAGGINQPQHF. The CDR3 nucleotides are TGTGCCAGCCCGGGGGCAGGGGGAATCAATCAGCCCCAGCATTTT.

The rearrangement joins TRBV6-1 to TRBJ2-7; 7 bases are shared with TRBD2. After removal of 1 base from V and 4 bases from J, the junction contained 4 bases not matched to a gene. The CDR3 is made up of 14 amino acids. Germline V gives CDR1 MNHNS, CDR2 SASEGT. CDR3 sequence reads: CASSEGTSRYEQYF. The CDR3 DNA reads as TGTGCCAGCAGTGAAGGGACTAGTCGGTACGAGCAGTACTTC.

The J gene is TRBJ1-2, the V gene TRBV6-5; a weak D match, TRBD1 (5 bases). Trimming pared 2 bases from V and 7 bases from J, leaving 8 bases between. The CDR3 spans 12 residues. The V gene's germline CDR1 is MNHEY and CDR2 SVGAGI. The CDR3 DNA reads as TGTGCCAGCAGTTACGGGGGAGTTGGCTACACCTTC. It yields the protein CASSYGGVGYTF.

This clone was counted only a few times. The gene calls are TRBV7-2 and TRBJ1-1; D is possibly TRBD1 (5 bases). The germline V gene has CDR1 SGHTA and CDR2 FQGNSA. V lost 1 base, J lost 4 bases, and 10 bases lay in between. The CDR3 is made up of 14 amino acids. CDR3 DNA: TGTGCCAGCAGCTTAGTGAGGGGTTCCACTGAAGCTTTCTTT. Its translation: CASSLVRGSTEAFF.